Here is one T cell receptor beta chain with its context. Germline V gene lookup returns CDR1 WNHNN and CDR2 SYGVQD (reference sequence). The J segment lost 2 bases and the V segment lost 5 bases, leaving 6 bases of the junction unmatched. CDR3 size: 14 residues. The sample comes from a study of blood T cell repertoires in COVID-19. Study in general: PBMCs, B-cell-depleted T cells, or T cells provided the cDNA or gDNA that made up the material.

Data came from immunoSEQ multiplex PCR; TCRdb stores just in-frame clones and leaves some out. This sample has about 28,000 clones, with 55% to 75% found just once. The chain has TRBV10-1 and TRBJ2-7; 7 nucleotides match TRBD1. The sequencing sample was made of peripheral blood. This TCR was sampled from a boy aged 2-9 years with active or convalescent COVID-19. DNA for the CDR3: TGCGCCAGCAGTCCGACAGGGTCTCCCTACGAGCAGTACTTC. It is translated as CASSPTGSPYEQYF.